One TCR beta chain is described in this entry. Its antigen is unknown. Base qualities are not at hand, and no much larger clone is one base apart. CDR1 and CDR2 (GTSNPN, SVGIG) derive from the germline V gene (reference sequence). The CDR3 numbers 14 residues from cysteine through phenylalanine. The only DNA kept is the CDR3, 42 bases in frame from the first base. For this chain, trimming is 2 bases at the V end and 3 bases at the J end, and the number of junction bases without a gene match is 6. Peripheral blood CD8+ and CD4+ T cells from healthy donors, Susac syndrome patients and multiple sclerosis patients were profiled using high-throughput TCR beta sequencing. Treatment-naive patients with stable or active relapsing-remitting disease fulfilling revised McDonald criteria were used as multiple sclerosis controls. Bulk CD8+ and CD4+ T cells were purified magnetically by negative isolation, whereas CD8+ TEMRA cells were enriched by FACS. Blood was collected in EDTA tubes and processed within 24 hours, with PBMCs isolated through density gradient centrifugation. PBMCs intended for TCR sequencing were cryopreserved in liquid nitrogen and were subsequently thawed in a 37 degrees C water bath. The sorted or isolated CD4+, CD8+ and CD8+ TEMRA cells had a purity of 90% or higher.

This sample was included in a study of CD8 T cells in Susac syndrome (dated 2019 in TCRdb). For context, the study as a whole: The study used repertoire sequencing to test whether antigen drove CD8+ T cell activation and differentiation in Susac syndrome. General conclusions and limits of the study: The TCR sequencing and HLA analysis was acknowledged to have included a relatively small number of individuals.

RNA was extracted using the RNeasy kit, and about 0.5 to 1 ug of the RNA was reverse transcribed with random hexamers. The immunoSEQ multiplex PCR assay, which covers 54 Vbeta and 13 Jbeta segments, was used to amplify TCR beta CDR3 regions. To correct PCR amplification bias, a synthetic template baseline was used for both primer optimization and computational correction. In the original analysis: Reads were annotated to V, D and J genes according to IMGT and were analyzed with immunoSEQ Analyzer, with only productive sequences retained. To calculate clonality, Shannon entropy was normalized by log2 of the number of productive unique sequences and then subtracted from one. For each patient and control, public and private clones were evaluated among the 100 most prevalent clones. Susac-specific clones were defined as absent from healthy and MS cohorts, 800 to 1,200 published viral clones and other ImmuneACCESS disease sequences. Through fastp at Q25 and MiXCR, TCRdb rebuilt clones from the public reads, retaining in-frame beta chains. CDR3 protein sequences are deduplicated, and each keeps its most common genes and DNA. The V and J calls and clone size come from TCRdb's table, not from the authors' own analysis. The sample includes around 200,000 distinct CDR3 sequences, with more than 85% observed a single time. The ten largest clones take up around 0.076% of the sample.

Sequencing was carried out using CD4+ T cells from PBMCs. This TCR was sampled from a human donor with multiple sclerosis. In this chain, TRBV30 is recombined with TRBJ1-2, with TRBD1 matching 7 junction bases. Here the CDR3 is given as CAWSLGGWDYGYTF. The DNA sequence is TGTGCCTGGAGTCTAGGGGGCTGGGACTATGGCTACACCTTC.